A single sample is the source of the 7 T cell receptor beta chains below, sequenced in a study of Graves' ophthalmopathy and Graves' hyperthyroidism. From RNA, the CDR3 regions of TCR beta chains were amplified and sequenced. The authors performed first-round RT-PCR with HTBI primers and then a second-round multiplex PCR. TCRdb re-called the multiplex PCR reads through MiXCR, storing one row per CDR3 protein. Of under 350,000 distinct CDR3 sequences detected, roughly 15% appear once; the ten largest clones hold approximately 13%. Sequenced sample: peripheral blood. Receptors were obtained from an adult man with Graves' ophthalmopathy.

The sample holds a few counts of this clonotype. This may be a read error, as it is one base from a much larger clone. The chain employs TRBV30 and TRBJ1-1; tentatively, D is TRBD1 (5 bases). From germline, CDR1 is GTSNPN and CDR2 SVGIG (reference sequence). V lost 3 bases and J lost 2, with 10 bases in between. The CDR3 runs to 13 residues. CDR3 residues: CAWRFRVNTEAFF. The DNA of the CDR3 is TGTGCCTGGAGGTTCAGGGTAAACACTGAAGCTTTCTTT. Drawing the rest from reference TRBV30 and TRBJ1-1, the complete variable domain is SQTIHQWPATLVQPVGSPLSLECTVEGTSNPNLYWYRQAAGRGLQLLFYSVGIGQISSEVPQNLSASRPQDRQFILSSKKLLLSDSGFYLCAWRFRVNTEAFFGQGTRLTVV.

This clonotype was counted at least ten times. The chain recombines TRBV14 with TRBJ1-6; D is undetermined. From germline, CDR1 is SGHDN and CDR2 FVKESK. The CDR3 sequence is 18 residues long. The V and J ends lost 5 bases and 0 bases respectively, with 17 bases between them. The DNA for the CDR3 is TGTGCCAGCAGCGAAAACGAGATGTGGAGCTCCTATAATTCACCCCTCCACTTT. It is translated as CASSENEMWSSYNSPLHF.

This clonotype was seen ten or more times. The chain links TRBV6-2 or TRBV6-3 to TRBJ2-5, with D possibly TRBD1 on 6 matching bases. The length of the CDR3 is 13 residues. The germline V gene encodes CDR1 MNHEY and CDR2 SVGEGT. Trimming took off 8 bases at V and 1 base at J, with 11 bases between the two ends. Here the CDR3 DNA reads TGTGCCAGCCTGGACAGTGCCCAAGAGACCCAGTACTTC. Encoded protein: CASLDSAQETQYF.

The chain uses TRBV28 and TRBJ2-5, with D unclear. CDR1 and CDR2 (germline): MDHEN, SYDVKM. V lost 1 base and J lost 1, with 7 bases in between. The CDR3 has 14 residues. The CDR3 nucleotides are TGTGCCAGCAGTTTATCCAGTCCCCAAGAGACCCAGTACTTC. Protein: CASSLSSPQETQYF.

This clonotype was detected many times. In DNA form, the CDR3 reads TGCAGTGCTAGAGGCTCGGGGGCAACTAATGAAAAACTGTTTTTT. This encodes CSARGSGATNEKLFF. This chain joins TRBV20-1 and TRBJ1-4, with TRBD1 as a possible D gene (5 bases). Germline CDR1 and CDR2: DFQATT and SNEGSKA (reference sequence). Between the trimmed V and J ends, which lost 1 base and 0 bases, there was a span of 9 bases. The CDR3 consists of 15 residues.

This clonotype was found many times. The chain employs TRBV6-2 or TRBV6-3 and TRBJ2-7; tentative D call: TRBD2 (6 bases). The CDR3 is 15 residues long. V lost 6 bases to trimming and J lost 2 bases, with 17 bases between them. Looked up from germline, CDR1 is MNHEY and CDR2 is SVGEGT. The CDR3 DNA sequence: TGTGCCAGCAGCTCCCCGGGAGACGGGGCCTACGAGCAGTACTTC. Translating gives CASSSPGDGAYEQYF.

This clonotype has ten or more counts. CDR3 sequence: CAISDSSGGVYGYTF. In nucleotides, the CDR3 is TGTGCCATCAGTGACTCATCCGGGGGGGTCTATGGCTACACCTTC. V gene TRBV10-3 combines with J gene TRBJ1-2; perhaps TRBD1 as D (5 bases). Trimming left V 3 bases short and J 4 bases short, with 15 bases between. The V gene's germline CDR1 is ENHRY and CDR2 SYGVKD. The CDR3 covers 15 residues.